This T cell receptor beta chain was sequenced during a study of blood T cells in healthy people across ages. The CDR3 spans 16 residues. The V segment lost 5 bases and the J segment 10 bases; nucleotides outside the gene matches: 12. Germline V gives CDR1 DFQATT, CDR2 SNEGSKA (reference sequence). With a J-beta primer mix and a sample-barcoded 5' primer, a second PCR ran about 7 to 12 cycles. TCRdb independently ran MiXCR on the 5' RACE reads; one entry per CDR3 protein. Among about 1,500,000 distinct CDR3 sequences, roughly 28% were seen once, and the ten largest hold 7.7%. The source of this sequence is a woman aged 30 to 39 in good health. Material for sequencing was blood. V and J are TRBV20-1 and TRBJ2-1; 15 nucleotides line up with TRBD2. The DNA of the CDR3 is TGCAGTGCTGGTTTTCGGACTAGCGGGAGGGCAAGCGAGCAGTTCTTC. It encodes CSAGFRTSGRASEQFF.